These 13 T cell receptor beta chains came from one sample sequenced in a study of T cell responses to AZD1222 COVID-19 vaccine. Clones were read by immunoSEQ multiplex PCR, and TCRdb kept only the in-frame ones, dropping some. The repertoire holds 98,000 or so clones, approximately 89% seen once, with roughly 3% in the top ten. Source: peripheral blood, taken on day 0 of MenACWY control vaccination. These receptor sequences come from an adult in good health.

The rearrangement joins TRBV6-1 to TRBJ2-5, with D uncertain. V was clipped by 3 bases and J by 5 bases, with 19 bases between them. The germline gives CDR1 MNHNS, CDR2 SASEGT. The CDR3 has 16 residues. CDR3: CASSENRLDPWETQYF. As DNA, the CDR3 is TGTGCCAGCAGTGAGAATCGCCTTGACCCCTGGGAGACCCAGTACTTC.

The genes are TRBV5-1 and TRBJ2-3; possible D gene TRBD1, 5 bases. This CDR3 region has 16 residues. Germline CDR1 SGHRS, CDR2 YFSETQ. V lost 0 bases and J lost 8, with 19 bases in between. CDR3 nucleotide sequence: TGCGCCAGCAGCTTGGAAGGGGCCCTAGGGGTGGGTACGCAGTATTTT. The encoded protein is CASSLEGALGVGTQYF.

This clone appeared a single time. CDR3: CARSSRGSSPNEKLFF. CDR3 DNA: TGTGCCAGAAGCTCGCGGGGCTCCTCACCTAATGAAAAACTGTTTTTT. The chain joins TRBV5-3 to TRBJ1-4, with D possibly matching TRBD1 (5 bases). Being an ORF, TRBV5-3 has a function that is uncertain. This CDR3 spans 16 amino acids. V was trimmed by 3 bases and J by 3 bases, leaving 15 bases between them.

V is TRBV7-2 and J is TRBJ2-3, with unresolved D. The V gene lost 5 bases and the J gene lost 3 bases, with 6 bases spanning the gap. This CDR3 has 12 amino acids. Germline assignment: CDR1 SGHTA and CDR2 FQGNSA. As DNA, the CDR3 is TGTGCCAGCAGCAGGAGAACAGATACGCAGTATTTT. This encodes CASSRRTDTQYF.

The chain carries TRBV11-2 and TRBJ1-2, with 8 bases that match TRBD1. The germline V gene encodes CDR1 SGHAT and CDR2 FQNNGV. The CDR3 totals 14 residues. With 4 bases clipped from V and 3 bases from J, the junction kept 4 bases outside the gene matches. The CDR3 spells CASSSLTGDYGYTF. The CDR3 nucleotides are TGTGCCAGCAGCTCTTTGACAGGGGACTATGGCTACACCTTC.

This sequence joins TRBV11-1 and TRBJ2-3; D possibly corresponds to TRBD2 (5 bases). The V gene's germline CDR1 is SGHAT and CDR2 FQDESV (reference sequence). The CDR3 totals 13 residues. The V end lost 1 base, the J end lost 7 bases, and 9 bases lay between the germline ends. The chain's CDR3 is CASSLGGRYTQYF. CDR3 nucleotide sequence: TGTGCCAGCAGCTTAGGAGGGCGTTATACGCAGTATTTT.

V is TRBV12-3 or TRBV12-4 and J is TRBJ2-7; D gene unclear. The V end lost 4 bases, the J end lost 4 bases, and 8 bases lay between the germline ends. This CDR3 contains 12 residues. The CDR3 DNA sequence: TGTGCCAGCAGTTCGAGACTGTACGAGCAGTACTTC. This encodes CASSSRLYEQYF.

The chain is built from TRBV12-3 or TRBV12-4 and TRBJ1-5; D not resolved. Trimming took 5 bases from V and 7 from J, leaving 12 bases between them. CDR3 size: 13 residues. CDR3 coding DNA: TGTGCCAGCAGTCCAGGCGAGGGACAGCCCCAGCATTTT. Encoded protein: CASSPGEGQPQHF.

This clone showed up just once. V gene TRBV25-1 combines with J gene TRBJ1-1; a possible D gene is TRBD1 (5 bases). With 4 bases removed from V and 4 bases from J, the gap between germline ends came to 10 bases. Germline loops: CDR1 MGHDK, CDR2 SYGVNS. CDR3 length: 13 amino acids. The CDR3 nucleotides read TGTGCCAGCAGTGGAGGGGTGAGCACTGAAGCTTTCTTT. Its translation: CASSGGVSTEAFF.

This chain links TRBV4-3 with TRBJ1-4; 9 nucleotides agree with TRBD1. The CDR3 contains 19 residues. Germline V lookup: CDR1 LGHNA, CDR2 YSLEER. Trimming removed 0 bases from V and 4 bases from J; junction bases left unmatched: 12. The DNA of the CDR3 is TGCGCCAGCAGCCAAGAAGTTCCCAGGACAGGGGTGATTAATGAAAAACTGTTTTTT. Translated: CASSQEVPRTGVINEKLFF.

This chain joins TRBV10-3 and TRBJ1-2, with TRBD1 matching over 7 bases. CDR3 length: 13 amino acids. Germline V lookup: CDR1 ENHRY, CDR2 SYGVKD. Unmatched junction bases numbered 10, after V lost 7 bases and J lost 8 bases. This chain's CDR3 is CAITRQTGLGYTF. The CDR3, as DNA: TGTGCCATCACCAGGCAGACAGGGCTGGGCTACACCTTC.

This chain uses TRBV10-3 with TRBJ1-4; 7 nucleotides align to TRBD1. V dropped 6 bases and J dropped 8; count of bases not matched to a gene: 9. In germline, CDR1 is ENHRY, CDR2 SYGVKD. This CDR3 comprises 14 residues. CDR3 in amino acids: CAISQGGFREKLFF. For the CDR3, the DNA is TGTGCCATCAGCCAGGGGGGGTTCAGGGAAAAACTGTTTTTT.

The chain recombines TRBV7-3 with TRBJ1-1, with D unclear. The germline V gene has CDR1 SGHTA and CDR2 FQGTGA. Trimming stripped 2 bases from V and 4 bases from J, with 8 bases between. The CDR3 contains 13 residues. The CDR3 DNA reads TGTGCCAGCAGCTTAGGGATCGGCACTGAAGCTTTCTTT. Its protein product is CASSLGIGTEAFF.